One and the same sample provided the 5 T cell receptor beta chains below, sequenced in a study of T-cell reconstitution after alpha-beta-depleted transplantation in children. Researchers prepared the TCRbeta library using unique molecular identifiers, the study reports. One entry per CDR3 protein results from TCRdb running MiXCR on the PCR reads. Among about 590,000 distinct CDR3 sequences, 10% to 15% were seen once, and the ten largest hold about 2.2%. This specimen consisted of PBMCs, mostly from graft donor cells, obtained 360 days after TCRalphabeta/CD19-depleted stem cell transplant. These TCRs come from a male patient younger than 18 who had a stem cell transplant for acute myeloid leukemia, so the T cells may come from the graft donor.

The rearrangement uses TRBV9 and TRBJ2-5, with D possibly being TRBD2 (6 bases). V lost 0 bases to trimming and J lost 5 bases, with 11 bases between them. Germline CDR1 and CDR2: SGDLS and YYNGEE. The CDR3 contains 14 residues. CDR3 DNA: TGTGCCAGCAGCGTAGATCCTAGCGTGGAGACCCAGTACTTC. Translating it yields CASSVDPSVETQYF.

This clonotype showed up many times. The V and J genes are TRBV6-5 and TRBJ2-1; perhaps TRBD2 as D (5 bases). Germline CDR1 MNHEY, CDR2 SVGAGI. V shed 5 bases and J shed 9 bases, with 11 bases lying between them. CDR3 length equals 12 residues. Here the CDR3 reads CASSTSHGEQFF. CDR3 nucleotide sequence: TGTGCCAGCAGTACTAGTCACGGTGAGCAGTTCTTC.

This clonotype has a handful of counts. J is TRBJ2-3 and V is TRBV28; D possibly corresponds to TRBD2 (5 bases). The CDR3 runs to 14 residues. Trimming stripped 7 bases from V and 0 bases from J, with 11 bases between. The germline gives CDR1 MDHEN, CDR2 SYDVKM. The CDR3: CASTGRRSTDTQYF. The CDR3 DNA is TGTGCCAGCACGGGAAGGAGGAGCACAGATACGCAGTATTTT.

The CDR3 sequence is CASTDNPGTGFPAFF. Written as DNA, the CDR3 is TGTGCCAGCACTGACAACCCCGGGACAGGGTTTCCAGCTTTCTTT. The V gene is TRBV6-2 or TRBV6-3, the J gene TRBJ1-1; 9 bases agree with TRBD1. Germline V gene lookup returns CDR1 MNHEY and CDR2 SVGEGT. V lost 7 bases and J lost 10; bases outside the gene matches: 16. The CDR3 contains 15 residues.

This clonotype was recorded a few times. The chain recombines TRBV9 with TRBJ2-7; D possibly corresponds to TRBD2 (6 bases). The germline gives CDR1 SGDLS, CDR2 YYNGEE. The CDR3 totals 14 residues. V dropped 4 bases and J dropped 5 bases, with 16 bases sitting between them. CDR3 sequence: CASSPKRRGNEQYF. Here the CDR3 DNA reads TGTGCCAGCAGCCCAAAGAGGAGGGGTAACGAGCAGTACTTC.